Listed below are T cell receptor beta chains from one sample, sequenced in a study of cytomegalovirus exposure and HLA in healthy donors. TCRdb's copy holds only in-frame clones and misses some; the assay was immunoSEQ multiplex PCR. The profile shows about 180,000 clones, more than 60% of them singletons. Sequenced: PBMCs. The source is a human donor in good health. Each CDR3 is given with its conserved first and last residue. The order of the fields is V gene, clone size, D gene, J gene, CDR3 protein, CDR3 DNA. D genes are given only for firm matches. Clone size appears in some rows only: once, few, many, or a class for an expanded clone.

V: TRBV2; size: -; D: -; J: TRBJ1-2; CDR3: CASTFSPYGYTF; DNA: TGTGCCAGCACGTTCAGTCCTTATGGCTACACCTTC
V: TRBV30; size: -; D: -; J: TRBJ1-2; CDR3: CAWDRFGTYGYTF; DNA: TGTGCCTGGGACAGGTTTGGGACCTATGGCTACACCTTC
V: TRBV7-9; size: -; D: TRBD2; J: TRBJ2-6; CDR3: CASSLAGGGGANVLTF; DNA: TGTGCCAGCAGCTTAGCCGGGGGGGGCGGGGCCAACGTCCTGACTTTC
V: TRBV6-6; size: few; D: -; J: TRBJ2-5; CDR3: CASSYGGETQYF; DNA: TGTGCCAGCAGTTATGGGGGGGAGACCCAGTACTTC
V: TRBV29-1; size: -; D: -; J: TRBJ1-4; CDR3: CSVEQGLDEKLFF; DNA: TGCAGCGTTGAACAGGGGTTGGATGAAAAACTGTTTTTT
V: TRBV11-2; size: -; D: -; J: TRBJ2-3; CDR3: CASSLVGGSGTQYF; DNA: TGTGCCAGCAGCTTAGTAGGAGGGTCAGGTACGCAGTATTTT
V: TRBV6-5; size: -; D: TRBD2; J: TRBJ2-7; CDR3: CASTTTSGGPYEQYF; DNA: TGTGCCAGCACCACGACTAGCGGGGGGCCCTACGAGCAGTACTTC
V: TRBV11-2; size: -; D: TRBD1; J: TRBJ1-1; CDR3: CASSLMTGMNTEAFF; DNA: TGTGCCAGCAGCTTGATGACAGGGATGAACACTGAAGCTTTCTTT
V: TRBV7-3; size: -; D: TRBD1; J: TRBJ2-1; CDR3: CASSPGTGDYNEQFF; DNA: TGTGCCAGCAGCCCTGGGACAGGGGATTACAATGAGCAGTTCTTC
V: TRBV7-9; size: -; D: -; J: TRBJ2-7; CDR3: CSSSLEHYEQYF; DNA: TGTTCCAGCAGCCTAGAGCACTACGAGCAGTACTTC
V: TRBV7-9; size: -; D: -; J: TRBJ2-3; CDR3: CASSLTGTSTTDTQYF; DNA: TGTGCCAGCAGCCTCACGGGGACTTCAACCACAGATACGCAGTATTTT
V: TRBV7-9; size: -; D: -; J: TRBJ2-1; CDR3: CSSSFPDTYNEQFF; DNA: TGTTCCAGCAGCTTCCCGGACACCTACAATGAGCAGTTCTTC
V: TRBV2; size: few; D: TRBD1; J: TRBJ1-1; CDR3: CASSGQGNTEAFF; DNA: TGTGCCAGCAGTGGACAGGGGAACACTGAAGCTTTCTTT
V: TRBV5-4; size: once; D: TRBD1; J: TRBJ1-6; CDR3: CASSQDRGTAPLHF; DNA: TGTGCCAGCAGCCAGGACAGGGGGACCGCACCCCTCCACTTT
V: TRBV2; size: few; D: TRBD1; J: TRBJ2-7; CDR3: CASSGRGREYYEQYF; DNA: TGTGCCAGCAGTGGCAGGGGGCGCGAATACTACGAGCAGTACTTC
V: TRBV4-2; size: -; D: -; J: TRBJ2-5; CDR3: CASSLGTSMPKETQYF; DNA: TGTGCCAGCAGCCTAGGGACTTCGATGCCGAAAGAGACCCAGTACTTC
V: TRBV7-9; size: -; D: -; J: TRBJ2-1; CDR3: CASSTPQGRGYEQFF; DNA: TGTGCCAGCAGCACCCCCCAAGGGCGAGGGTATGAGCAGTTCTTC
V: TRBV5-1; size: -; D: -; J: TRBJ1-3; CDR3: CASSSVASGNTIYF; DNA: TGCGCCAGCAGCTCAGTCGCATCTGGAAACACCATATATTTT
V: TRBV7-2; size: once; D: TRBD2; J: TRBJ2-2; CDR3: CASSLAGGTNTGELFF; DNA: TGTGCCAGCAGCTTAGCGGGAGGGACGAACACCGGGGAGCTGTTTTTT
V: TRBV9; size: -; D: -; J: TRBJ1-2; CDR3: CASSDPTGPDGYTF; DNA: TGTGCCAGCAGTGACCCTACAGGGCCGGATGGCTACACCTTC
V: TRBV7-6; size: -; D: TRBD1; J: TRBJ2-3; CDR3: CASSRGQGRTDTQYF; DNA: TGTGCCAGCAGCCGGGGACAGGGACGCACAGATACGCAGTATTTT
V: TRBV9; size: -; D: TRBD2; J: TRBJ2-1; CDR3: CASTVAGDAEQFF; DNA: TGTGCCAGCACCGTAGCGGGGGACGCCGAGCAGTTCTTC
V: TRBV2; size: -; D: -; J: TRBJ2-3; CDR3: CASSDLPQGRDTQYF; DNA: TGTGCCAGCAGTGACCTTCCTCAGGGCCGAGATACGCAGTATTTT
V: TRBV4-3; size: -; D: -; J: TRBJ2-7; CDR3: CASSQDQDRRYEQYF; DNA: TGCGCCAGCAGCCAAGATCAGGACAGACGCTACGAGCAGTACTTC
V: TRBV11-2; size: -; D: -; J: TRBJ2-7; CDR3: CASSLEGGGEQYF; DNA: TGTGCCAGCAGCTTAGAGGGGGGTGGGGAGCAGTACTTC
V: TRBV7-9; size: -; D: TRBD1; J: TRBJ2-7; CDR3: CASSFNNRDRGSPYEQYF; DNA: TGTGCCAGCAGCTTTAACAACCGGGACAGGGGGTCCCCCTACGAGCAGTACTTC
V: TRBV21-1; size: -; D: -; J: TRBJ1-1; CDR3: CASSLTGPNTEAFF; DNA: TGTGCCAGCAGTTTGACAGGTCCAAACACTGAAGCTTTCTTT
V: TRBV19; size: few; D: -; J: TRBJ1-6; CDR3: CASSIRFAQGGSPLHF; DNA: TGTGCCAGTAGTATTAGGTTCGCTCAGGGCGGCTCACCCCTCCACTTT
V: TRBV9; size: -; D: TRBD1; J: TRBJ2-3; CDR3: CASSFRTGDVADTQYF; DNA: TGTGCCAGCAGCTTCAGGACAGGGGATGTAGCAGATACGCAGTATTTT
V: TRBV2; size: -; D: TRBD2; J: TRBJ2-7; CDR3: CASSRTSGVEQYF; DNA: TGTGCCAGCTCCCGGACTAGCGGGGTCGAGCAGTACTTC